Each of the 9 T cell receptor beta chains below was sequenced from the same sample in a study of blood T cell repertoires in COVID-19. Sequencing used immunoSEQ multiplex PCR; TCRdb keeps in-frame clones, though not all of them. The data hold 35,000 to 50,000 clones, with around 85% observed a single time. The sample was peripheral blood. The receptors come from a human donor with acute or convalescent COVID-19. The donor label of this sample is uncertain.

The chain links TRBV5-6 to TRBJ2-7; 8 bases line up with TRBD1. V was clipped by 1 base and J by 3 bases; unmatched bases: 12. The CDR3 runs to 17 residues. CDR1 and CDR2 from the germline V gene are SGHDT and YYEEEE. CDR3 sequence (DNA): TGTGCCAGCAGCTTGTTCTTATCTTGGACAGGGAGCTACGAGCAGTACTTC. The encoded protein is CASSLFLSWTGSYEQYF.

The chain recombines TRBV30 with TRBJ1-3, with TRBD1 matching over 7 bases. The V segment lost 0 bases and the J segment 0 bases; nucleotides outside the gene matches: 2. CDR1 is GTSNPN and CDR2 is SVGIG in the germline V gene (reference sequence). The length of the CDR3 is 15 residues. The CDR3 coding sequence is TGTGCCTGGAGTGTACCAGGGGGCTCTGGAAACACCATATATTTT. Translated, it gives CAWSVPGGSGNTIYF. The full variable domain, in which reference TRBV30 and TRBJ1-3 provide the parts outside the CDR3, is SQTIHQWPATLVQPVGSPLSLECTVEGTSNPNLYWYRQAAGRGLQLLFYSVGIGQISSEVPQNLSASRPQDRQFILSSKKLLLSDSGFYLCAWSVPGGSGNTIYFGEGSWLTVV.

The chain has TRBV10-1 and TRBJ1-2; 8 positions agree with TRBD1. The trim removed 2 bases at V and 4 bases at J, leaving 18 bases unmatched. CDR1 and CDR2 (germline): WNHNN, SYGVQD (reference sequence). The CDR3 sequence is 19 residues long. Written as DNA, the CDR3 is TGCGCCAGCAGTGAGAGTGAGGGACAGGCCGCACCTTCAATCTATGGCTACACCTTC. It specifies CASSESEGQAAPSIYGYTF.

This clone was detected only a few times. The chain employs TRBV28 and TRBJ1-6; 7 bases match TRBD1. The CDR3 is made up of 17 amino acids. V shed 8 bases, J shed 0 bases, and the junction held 10 bases outside the gene matches. The germline V gene encodes CDR1 MDHEN and CDR2 SYDVKM. The CDR3, as DNA: TGTGCCAGCGGCTGGACAGGTCAAATCTCCTATAATTCACCCCTCCACTTT. This codes for CASGWTGQISYNSPLHF.

This rearrangement joins TRBV19 to TRBJ1-1; D is unclear. Trimming cost V 0 bases and J 9 bases, with 14 bases left between them. CDR1 LNHDA and CDR2 SQIVND come from the germline V gene (reference sequence). The CDR3 has 14 residues. DNA for the CDR3: TGTGCCAGTAGTATAGATCTCGCCACTGTGAAAGCTTTCTTT. Translation: CASSIDLATVKAFF.

The chain combines TRBV28 with TRBJ2-7; 11 positions agree with TRBD1. The germline CDR1 and CDR2 sequences are MDHEN and SYDVKM. J was trimmed by 3 bases and V by 3 bases; bases with no gene match: 7. The CDR3 contains 16 residues. CDR3 nucleotides: TGTGCCAGCAGTTTGTTTCGGGACAGGGGGAACTACGAGCAGTACTTC. It yields the protein CASSLFRDRGNYEQYF.

This clone was recorded only once. This chain joins TRBV6-5 and TRBJ1-6; D perhaps matches TRBD1 (6 bases). The V end was cut by 6 bases, the J end by 4 bases, with 10 bases between. The CDR3 has 14 residues. Germline CDR1 reads MNHEY; CDR2 reads SVGAGI. The CDR3 here is CASSLGGYNSPLHF. CDR3 DNA sequence: TGTGCCAGCAGCCTAGGGGGTTATAATTCACCCCTCCACTTT.

V usage is TRBV4-1 and J usage is TRBJ2-1; 9 nucleotides line up with TRBD1. The CDR3 has 17 amino acids. The junction had 15 bases not matched to a gene; V was cut back by 3 bases and J by 9 bases. Germline CDR1 is MGHRA and CDR2 is YSYEKL. CDR3 sequence (DNA): TGCGCCAGCAGCCATGGACAGGGGTTAGTTAGAGGTGGTGAGCAGTTCTTC. Translation: CASSHGQGLVRGGEQFF.

V and J are TRBV15 and TRBJ1-2; TRBD1 might be the D (6 bases). The V and J ends lost 1 base and 4 bases respectively, with 10 bases between them. Germline CDR1 is LNHNV and CDR2 is YYDKDF (reference sequence). This CDR3 comprises 14 residues. The CDR3 here is CATSRATGVYGYTF. The CDR3 nucleotides read TGTGCCACCAGCAGAGCGACAGGAGTCTATGGCTACACCTTC.